Each of the 8 T cell receptor beta chains below was sequenced from the same sample in a study of prognosis after radiotherapy for stage I lung cancer. Using two-round multiplex PCR, the authors amplified TCR beta CDR3 from genomic DNA. Primers specific to each TRBV and TRBJ gene drove first-round PCR. TCRdb used MiXCR to reprocess the multiplex PCR reads, holding one entry per CDR3 protein. The repertoire has about 27,000 distinct CDR3 sequences, approximately 44% of them found once; the top ten carry 15%. The sequencing used PBMCs, collected before or after stereotactic body radiation therapy (not recorded which). The receptors come from a donor of 50 years or more with non-small cell lung cancer.

This clonotype was recorded many times. The chain uses TRBV15 and TRBJ2-1, with D perhaps matching TRBD1 or TRBD2 (5 bases each). The CDR3 runs to 17 residues. The V gene lost 0 bases and the J gene lost 0 bases, with 12 bases spanning the gap. CDR1 is LNHNV and CDR2 is YYDKDF in the germline V gene (reference sequence). The CDR3 DNA is TGTGCCACCAGCAGAGAGGTTTGGGGGAGCTCCTACAATGAGCAGTTCTTC. It yields the protein CATSREVWGSSYNEQFF.

V is TRBV6-2 or TRBV6-3 and J is TRBJ2-7; D gene ambiguous. The CDR3 sequence is 14 residues long. The germline V and J ends were trimmed by 9 bases and 2 bases, with 17 bases remaining between them. Germline V CDR1 and CDR2: MNHEY, SVGEGT. The CDR3 sequence: CASYKSVIAYEQYF. The CDR3 nucleotides read TGTGCCAGTTACAAGTCTGTGATAGCCTACGAGCAGTACTTC.

This clonotype was seen at least ten times. This rearrangement joins TRBV10-3 to TRBJ2-1; 7 bases fit TRBD1. The CDR3 spans 14 residues. V lost 11 bases to trimming and J lost 8 bases; unmatched junction nucleotides: 15. Germline V gene data show CDR1 as ENHRY and CDR2 as SYGVKD. The CDR3 region has the DNA TGTGCCTCTTCCGAACAGGGGCTGGTCGATGAGCAGTTCTTC. Protein product: CASSEQGLVDEQFF.

The chain has TRBV28 and TRBJ1-3, with TRBD1 matching over 8 bases. CDR1 MDHEN and CDR2 SYDVKM come from the germline V gene. Trimming took 6 bases from V and 0 from J; bases not matched to a gene: 10. The CDR3 runs to 17 residues. This CDR3 is CASRFRDRFLSGNTIYF. Here the CDR3 DNA reads TGTGCCAGCAGATTTCGGGACAGGTTCCTCTCTGGAAACACCATATATTTT.

There are many counts of this clonotype. This sequence joins TRBV6-1 and TRBJ2-4; the D gene is possibly TRBD2 (6 bases). Germline V gene data show CDR1 as MNHNS and CDR2 as SASEGT. The CDR3 length is 13 residues. V lost 6 bases and J lost 7, with 13 bases in between. The CDR3, as DNA: TGTGCCAGCAGAGAAACCGGGGGTAACATTCAGTACTTC. Its translation: CASRETGGNIQYF.

This clonotype showed up many times. The V gene is TRBV7-2, the J gene TRBJ2-7, with D maybe TRBD1 (6 bases). There are 16 residues in the CDR3. CDR1 is SGHTA and CDR2 is FQGNSA in the germline V gene. Trimming pared 0 bases from V and 4 bases from J, leaving 16 bases between. The CDR3 DNA reads as TGTGCCAGCAGCTTAGCATCCCAGGGGTCAATTTACGAGCAGTACTTC. Translating gives CASSLASQGSIYEQYF.

As to this clonotype: With a much larger clone just one base away, this may be a read error. The chain combines TRBV3-2 with TRBJ2-3; the table's D call TRBD1 went unverified against the DNA. TRBV3-2 is termed a pseudogene. There are 15 residues in the CDR3. DNA for the CDR3: TGTGCCAGCAGCCTTACGGGGCGGAGCACAGATACGCAGTATTTT. This translates into CASSLTGRSTDTQYF.

This clonotype has only one observation. V usage is TRBV20-1 and J usage is TRBJ2-7; D unresolved. CDR1 and CDR2 (germline): DFQATT, SNEGSKA (reference sequence). This CDR3 contains 13 residues. The V end lost 1 base, the J end lost 1 base, and 8 bases lay between the germline ends. DNA for the CDR3: TGCAGTGCTAGAGCCCCTGGTTCCTACGAGCAGTACTTC. Protein product: CSARAPGSYEQYF.